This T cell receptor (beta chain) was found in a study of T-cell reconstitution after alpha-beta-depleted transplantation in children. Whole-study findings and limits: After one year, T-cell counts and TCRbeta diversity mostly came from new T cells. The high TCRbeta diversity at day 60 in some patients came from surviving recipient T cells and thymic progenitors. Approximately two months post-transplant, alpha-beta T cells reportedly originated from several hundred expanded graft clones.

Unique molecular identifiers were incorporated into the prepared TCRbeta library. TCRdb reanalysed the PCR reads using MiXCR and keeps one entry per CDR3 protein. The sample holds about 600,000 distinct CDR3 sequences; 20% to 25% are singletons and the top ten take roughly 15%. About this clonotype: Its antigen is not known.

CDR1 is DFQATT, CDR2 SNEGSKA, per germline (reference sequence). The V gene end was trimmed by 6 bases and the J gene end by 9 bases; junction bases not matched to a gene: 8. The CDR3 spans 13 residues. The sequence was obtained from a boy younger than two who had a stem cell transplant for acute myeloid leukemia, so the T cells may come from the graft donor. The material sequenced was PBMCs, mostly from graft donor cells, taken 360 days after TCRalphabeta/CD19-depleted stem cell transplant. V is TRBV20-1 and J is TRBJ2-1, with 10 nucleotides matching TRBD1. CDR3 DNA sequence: TGCAGTGCCCCGGACAGGGGGGACGGTGAGCAGTTCTTC. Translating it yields CSAPDRGDGEQFF.